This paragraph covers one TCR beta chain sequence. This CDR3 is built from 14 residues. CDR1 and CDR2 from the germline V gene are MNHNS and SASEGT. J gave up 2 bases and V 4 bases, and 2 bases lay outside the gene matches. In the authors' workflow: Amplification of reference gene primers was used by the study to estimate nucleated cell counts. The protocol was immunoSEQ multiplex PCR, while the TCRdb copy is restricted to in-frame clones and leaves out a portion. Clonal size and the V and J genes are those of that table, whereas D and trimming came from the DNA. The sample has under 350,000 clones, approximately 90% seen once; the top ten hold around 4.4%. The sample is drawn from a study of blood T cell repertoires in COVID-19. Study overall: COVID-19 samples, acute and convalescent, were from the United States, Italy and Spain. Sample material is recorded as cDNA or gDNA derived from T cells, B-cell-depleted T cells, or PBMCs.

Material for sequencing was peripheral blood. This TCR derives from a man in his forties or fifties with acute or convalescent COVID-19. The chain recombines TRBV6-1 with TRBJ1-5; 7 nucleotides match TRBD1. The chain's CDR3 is CASSGQGGNQPQHF. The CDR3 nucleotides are TGTGCCAGCAGTGGCCAGGGGGGCAATCAGCCCCAGCATTTT.